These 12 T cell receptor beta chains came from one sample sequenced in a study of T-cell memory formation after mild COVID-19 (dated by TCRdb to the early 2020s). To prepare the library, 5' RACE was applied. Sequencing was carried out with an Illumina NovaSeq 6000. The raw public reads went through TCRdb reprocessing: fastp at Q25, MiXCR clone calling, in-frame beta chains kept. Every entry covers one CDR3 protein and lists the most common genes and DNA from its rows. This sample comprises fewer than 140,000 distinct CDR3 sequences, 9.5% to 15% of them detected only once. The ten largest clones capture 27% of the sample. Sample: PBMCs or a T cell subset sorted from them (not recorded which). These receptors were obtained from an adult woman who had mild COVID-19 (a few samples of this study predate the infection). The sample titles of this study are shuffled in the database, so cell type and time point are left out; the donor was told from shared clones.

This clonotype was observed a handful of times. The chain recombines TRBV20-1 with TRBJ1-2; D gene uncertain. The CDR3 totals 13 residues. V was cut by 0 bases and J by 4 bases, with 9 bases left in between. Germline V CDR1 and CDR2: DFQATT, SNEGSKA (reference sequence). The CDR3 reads CSARDLVAYGYTF. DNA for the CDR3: TGCAGTGCTAGAGATCTGGTTGCCTATGGCTACACCTTC.

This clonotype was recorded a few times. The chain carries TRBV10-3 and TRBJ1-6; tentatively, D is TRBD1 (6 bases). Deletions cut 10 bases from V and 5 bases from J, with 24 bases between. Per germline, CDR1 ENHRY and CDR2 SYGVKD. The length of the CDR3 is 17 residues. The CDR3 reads CATSFLGGAGDNSPLHF. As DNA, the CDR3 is TGTGCCACCTCCTTCTTGGGAGGGGCAGGGGATAATTCACCCCTCCACTTT.

The CDR3 loop is CASGDSTYEQYF. The CDR3 DNA reads as TGTGCCAGCGGGGATTCGACCTACGAGCAGTACTTC. The chain employs TRBV2 and TRBJ2-7; D uncertain. Between the trimmed V and J ends, which lost 8 bases and 2 bases, there was a span of 10 bases. In germline, CDR1 is SNHLY, CDR2 FYNNEI. This CDR3 spans 12 amino acids.

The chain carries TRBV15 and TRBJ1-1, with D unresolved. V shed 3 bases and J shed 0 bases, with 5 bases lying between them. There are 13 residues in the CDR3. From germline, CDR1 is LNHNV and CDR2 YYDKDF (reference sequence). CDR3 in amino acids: CATSSSMNTEAFF. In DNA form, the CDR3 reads TGTGCCACCAGCAGTAGTATGAACACTGAAGCTTTCTTT.

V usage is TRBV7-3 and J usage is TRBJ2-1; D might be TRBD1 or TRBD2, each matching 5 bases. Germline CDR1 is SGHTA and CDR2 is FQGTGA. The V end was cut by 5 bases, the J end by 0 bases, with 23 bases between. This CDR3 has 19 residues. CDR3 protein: CASSNPLVLGRDSYNEQFF. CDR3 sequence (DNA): TGTGCCAGCAGCAACCCTCTCGTTTTGGGACGGGACTCCTACAATGAGCAGTTCTTC. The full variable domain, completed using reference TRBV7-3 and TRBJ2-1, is GAGVSQTPSNKVTEKGKYVELRCDPISGHTALYWYRQSLGQGPEFLIYFQGTGAADDSGLPNDRFFAVRPEGSVSTLKIQRTERGDSAVYLCASSNPLVLGRDSYNEQFFGPGTRLTVL.

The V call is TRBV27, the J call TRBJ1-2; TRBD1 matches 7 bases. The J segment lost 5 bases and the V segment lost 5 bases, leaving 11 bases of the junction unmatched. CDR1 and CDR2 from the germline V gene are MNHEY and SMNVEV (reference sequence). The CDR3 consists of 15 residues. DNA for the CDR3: TGTGCCAGCAGTGTAGGTGGAGGGGGCTGGTATGGCTACACCTTC. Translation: CASSVGGGGWYGYTF.

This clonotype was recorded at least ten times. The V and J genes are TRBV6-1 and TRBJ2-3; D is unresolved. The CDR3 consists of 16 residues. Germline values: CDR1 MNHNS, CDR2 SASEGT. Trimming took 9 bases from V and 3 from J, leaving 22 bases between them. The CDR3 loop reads CASKHNGITSTDTQYF. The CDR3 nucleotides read TGTGCCAGTAAACATAATGGAATCACGAGTACAGATACGCAGTATTTT.

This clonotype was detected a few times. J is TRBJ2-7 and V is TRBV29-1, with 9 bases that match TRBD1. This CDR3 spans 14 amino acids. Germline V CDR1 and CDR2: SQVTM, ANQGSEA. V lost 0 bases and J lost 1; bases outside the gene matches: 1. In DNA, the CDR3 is TGCAGCGTTGAAGACGGACAGGGGTCCTACGAGCAGTACTTC. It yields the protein CSVEDGQGSYEQYF.

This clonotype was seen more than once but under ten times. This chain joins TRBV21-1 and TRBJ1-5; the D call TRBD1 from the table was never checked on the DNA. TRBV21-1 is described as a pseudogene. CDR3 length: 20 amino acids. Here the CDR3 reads CASSKGGQIGTGGLKGPQHF. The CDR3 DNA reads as TGTGCCAGCAGCAAAGGGGGTCAGATCGGGACAGGGGGGCTTAAGGGACCCCAGCATTTT.

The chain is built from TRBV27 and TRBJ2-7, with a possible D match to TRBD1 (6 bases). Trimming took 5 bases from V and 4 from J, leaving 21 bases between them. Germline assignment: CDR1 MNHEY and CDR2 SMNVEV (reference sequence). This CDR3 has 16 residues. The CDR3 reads CASSPNSGARGYEQYF. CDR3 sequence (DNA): TGTGCCAGCAGTCCGAACTCCGGGGCCAGGGGTTACGAGCAGTACTTC.

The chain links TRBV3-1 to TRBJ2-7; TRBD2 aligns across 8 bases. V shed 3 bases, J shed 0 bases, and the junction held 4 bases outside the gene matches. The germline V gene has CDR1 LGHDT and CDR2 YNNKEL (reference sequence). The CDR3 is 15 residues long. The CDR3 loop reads CASSHPSGPSYEQYF. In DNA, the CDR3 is TGTGCCAGCAGCCATCCTAGCGGGCCCTCCTACGAGCAGTACTTC.

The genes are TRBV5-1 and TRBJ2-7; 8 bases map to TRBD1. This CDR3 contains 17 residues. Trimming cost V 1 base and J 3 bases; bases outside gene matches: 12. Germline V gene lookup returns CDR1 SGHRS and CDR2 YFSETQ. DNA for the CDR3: TGCGCCAGCAGCTTGCGGTCTCCGAGACAGGGGCACTACGAGCAGTACTTC. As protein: CASSLRSPRQGHYEQYF. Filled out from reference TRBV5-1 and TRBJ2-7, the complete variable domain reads KAGVTQTPRYLIKTRGQQVTLSCSPISGHRSVSWYQQTPGQGLQFLFEYFSETQRNKGNFPGRFSGRQFSNSRSEMNVSTLELGDSALYLCASSLRSPRQGHYEQYFGPGTRLTVT.